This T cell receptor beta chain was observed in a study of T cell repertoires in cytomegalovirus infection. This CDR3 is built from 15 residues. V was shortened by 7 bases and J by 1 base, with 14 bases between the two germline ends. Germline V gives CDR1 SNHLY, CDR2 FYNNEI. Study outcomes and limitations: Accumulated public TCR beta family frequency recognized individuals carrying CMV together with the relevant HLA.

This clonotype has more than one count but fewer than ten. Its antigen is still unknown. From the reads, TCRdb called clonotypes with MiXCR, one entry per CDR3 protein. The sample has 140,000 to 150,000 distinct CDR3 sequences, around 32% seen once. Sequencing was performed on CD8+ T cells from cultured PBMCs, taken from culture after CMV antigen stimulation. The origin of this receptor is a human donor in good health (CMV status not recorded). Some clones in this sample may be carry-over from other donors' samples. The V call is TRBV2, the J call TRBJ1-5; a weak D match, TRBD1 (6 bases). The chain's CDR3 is CASNQGPGSNQPQHF. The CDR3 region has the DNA TGTGCCAGCAACCAGGGGCCAGGGAGCAATCAGCCCCAGCATTTT.